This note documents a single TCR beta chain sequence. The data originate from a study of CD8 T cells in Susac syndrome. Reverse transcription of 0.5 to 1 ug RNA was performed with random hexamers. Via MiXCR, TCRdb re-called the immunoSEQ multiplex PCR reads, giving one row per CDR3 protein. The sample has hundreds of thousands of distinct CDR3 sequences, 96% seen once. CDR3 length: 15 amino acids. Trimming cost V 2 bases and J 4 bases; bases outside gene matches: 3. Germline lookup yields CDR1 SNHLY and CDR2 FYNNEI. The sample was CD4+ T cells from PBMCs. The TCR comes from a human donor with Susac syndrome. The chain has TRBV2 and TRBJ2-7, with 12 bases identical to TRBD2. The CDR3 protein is CASSESSGRAYEQYF. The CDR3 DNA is TGTGCCAGCAGTGAATCTAGCGGGAGGGCTTACGAGCAGTACTTC.